One T cell receptor (beta chain) is described in this entry. This clonotype was observed a few times. Its antigen is still unknown. The sample holds no much larger clone one base away, and base qualities are not on file. These data belong to a study of blood T cells in healthy people across ages (dated by TCRdb to about 2015). General notes on the study: In model experiments, template switching captured about one uniquely barcoded TCR beta cDNA molecule for every two T cells. To avoid experimental bias, donors of different ages were distributed randomly across sequencing lanes. For two donors (one aged 18 to 29 and one aged 80 or older), the study analyzed two additional independent replicas of 1 million unique cDNA reads from the same blood draw. To track age-related changes in TCR beta repertoire diversity, the study relied on deep sequencing normalized with unique cDNA molecular identifiers. Four age groups were formed from the donors: young (average about 17 years), middle-aged (approximately 41), aged (roughly 56) and long-lived (less than 85). The research as a whole found: Estimates of total diversity based on one million sequenced T cells were considered lower bounds and underestimates. The CMV infection status of donors was not known, potentially confounding age-related changes in expanded clonotypes. Observed TCR beta diversity correlated strongly with the percentage of naive T cells measured by flow cytometry. Conclusive comparison of naive and antigen-experienced compartments was prevented by the profiling of bulk unsorted PBMCs. Observed TCR beta diversity per million T cells fell roughly linearly with age, and a significant reduction was already apparent by age roughly 41. Compared with the aged group, more naive CD4+ T cells, fewer expanded clones and increased TCR diversity were shown by the long-lived group, suggesting age selection.

The CDR3 covers 14 residues, taking in both the cysteine and the phenylalanine. Left in the record is the CDR3 DNA by itself, 42 bases read in frame from the first base. The junction shows trimming of 6 bases on V and 8 bases on J, and the gene matches do not reach 9 bases of it. From a lookup of the germline V gene (reference sequence), CDR1 and CDR2 are MNHEY and SMNVEV. Libraries came from 5' RACE. Sequencing was performed on an Illumina HiSeq 2500. A second PCR of roughly 6 to 11 cycles was run with a J-beta primer mix and a sample-barcoded 5' primer. Each TCR beta cDNA molecule received a unique molecular identifier from a template-switch 5' adaptor carrying 12 random nucleotides. Each sample yielded at least 3 million CDR3-containing paired-end reads. First-strand cDNA was synthesized from all RNA with the Mint cDNA synthesis kit, primed by a TRBC-specific oligonucleotide. Following uracil-DNA glycosylase treatment, all cDNA underwent a first 18-cycle PCR with the universal primers M1SS and BC2_uni_R. As for the authors' bioinformatics: For normalization, 1 million high-quality reads, each with a distinct molecular identifier, were randomly selected from each sample. Instead of being binned into consensus sequences, reads with shared molecular identifiers were discarded. MiTCR, set to a Q25 quality threshold and the strictest error-elimination algorithm, was used for CDR3 identification, clonotype clustering and error correction. Lower-bound total TCR beta diversity was estimated with a nonparametric unseen species model using Euler transformation. The raw public data were reprocessed by TCRdb itself: fastp quality trimming at Q25, MiXCR clonotype calling, in-frame beta chains only. For every CDR3 protein sequence, its rows merge into one entry that carries the most common genes and DNA. TCRdb's processing, not the study's, gives the V and J calls here. The sample contains hundreds of thousands of distinct CDR3 sequences, about 25% of them found a single time. Of the sample, approximately 28% falls within the top ten clones.

The roughly 42 donors, aged 6 to 90 years, were systemically healthy Caucasian individuals from Russia. Ten milliliters of peripheral blood were drawn from each donor into EDTA-treated Vacutainer tubes. PBMCs were isolated by Ficoll-Paque density-gradient centrifugation, with at least 6.5 million obtained per sample. Trizol reagent was used to extract total RNA from the PBMCs, yielding at least 6 micrograms per sample. For every donor, an aliquot of PBMCs went through flow cytometry to measure the percentages of naive CD45RAhigh/CD27high T cells. The specimen was blood. The rearrangement joined TRBV27 to TRBJ1-4; a stretch of 7 junction bases matches TRBD1. The receptor was isolated from a woman in her seventies in good health. The nucleotide sequence is TGTGCCAGCAGACATGACAGGGTAGGGGAAAAACTGTTTTTT. It specifies CASRHDRVGEKLFF.